This T cell receptor beta chain is drawn from a study of glioma-infiltrating T cells. The CDR3 consists of 15 residues. Per the germline V gene, CDR1 is MNHEY and CDR2 is SMNVEV (reference sequence). J lost 6 bases, V lost 4 bases, and 12 bases had no gene match. A note on this clonotype: A much larger clone sits a single nucleotide away, making a read error possible.

Using RNA template, CDR3s of TCR alpha and beta were amplified with iRepertoire arm-PCR. MiXCR, applied by TCRdb to the multiplex PCR reads, yields one record per CDR3 protein. The sample has about 180,000 distinct CDR3 sequences, about 40% seen once. The rearrangement uses TRBV27 and TRBJ2-7, with TRBD2 identical over 7 bases. The clonotype originates from a human donor with low-grade glioma or glioblastoma, undergoing nonglioma brain surgery, or in good health (not recorded which). Material for sequencing was glioma tissue, nonneoplastic brain tissue, or PBMCs (not recorded which). CDR3 protein: CASSYGTKVIPEQYF. The DNA of the CDR3 is TGTGCCAGCAGTTACGGGACTAAAGTAATCCCCGAGCAGTACTTC.